The rows below give T cell receptor beta chains drawn from one sample of a study of human versus mouse CDR3 diversity and MHC coevolution. Measured with immunoSEQ multiplex PCR; TCRdb has only the in-frame clones, and not every one. This table has tens of thousands of clones, 93% appearing once. Sequenced material: naive CD4+ T cells from blood. The receptor set was obtained from a person aged 30-69 years in good health. The CDR3 runs from the conserved cysteine through the conserved F or W. D genes are given only for firm matches. Clone size, where shown, is once, few, many, or a class for clones that have expanded.

D,J,V,size,CDR3,DNA
NA,TRBJ2-7,TRBV6-5,NA,CASSYLAGKMSEQYF,TGTGCCAGCAGTTACCTGGCAGGAAAAATGAGCGAGCAGTACTTC
NA,TRBJ1-5,TRBV5-1,once,CASSLEAGDSNQPQHF,TGCGCCAGCAGCTTGGAGGCAGGGGATAGCAATCAGCCCCAGCATTTT
NA,TRBJ1-2,TRBV6-4,once,CASSPTWGGVDGYTF,TGTGCCAGCTCACCTACGTGGGGGGGCGTGGACGGCTACACCTTC
TRBD1,TRBJ1-6,TRBV7-3,once,CASSSGGQDNSPLHF,TGTGCCAGCAGCTCCGGAGGACAGGATAATTCACCCCTCCACTTT
TRBD1,TRBJ1-1,TRBV6-5,NA,CASSPWTGERAEAFF,TGTGCCAGCAGTCCCTGGACAGGGGAAAGGGCTGAAGCTTTCTTT
NA,TRBJ1-5,TRBV6-5,NA,CASKGGVNQPQHF,TGTGCCAGCAAAGGGGGGGTAAATCAGCCCCAGCATTTT
NA,TRBJ1-1,TRBV11-2,NA,CASSFFERVAFF,TGTGCCAGCAGCTTCTTCGAGAGGGTAGCTTTCTTT
TRBD2,TRBJ2-1,TRBV13,few,CASSLGLAGGRQFF,TGTGCCAGCAGCTTGGGACTAGCGGGGGGTCGGCAGTTCTTC
TRBD1,TRBJ1-4,TRBV5-4,NA,CASSSDPGQGAGNEKLFF,TGTGCCAGCAGCTCGGACCCGGGACAGGGGGCTGGTAATGAAAAACTGTTTTTT
TRBD1,TRBJ1-1,TRBV2,NA,CASSSDRDTEAFF,TGTGCCAGCAGTTCTGACAGGGACACTGAAGCTTTCTTT
NA,TRBJ2-1,TRBV7-3,NA,CASSLRGPRNEQFF,TGTGCCAGCAGCTTAAGGGGCCCAAGAAATGAGCAGTTCTTC
NA,TRBJ1-1,TRBV28,NA,CASSFSTGGIGEAFF,TGTGCCAGCAGTTTTTCGACCGGGGGGATTGGTGAAGCTTTCTTT
NA,TRBJ1-4,TRBV6-5,NA,CASSYGSLNEKLFF,TGTGCCAGCAGTTACGGTAGTCTTAATGAAAAACTGTTTTTT
TRBD1,TRBJ1-2,TRBV12-5,NA,CASAGDREDYGYTF,TGTGCTAGTGCCGGGGACAGGGAGGACTATGGCTACACCTTC
NA,TRBJ2-7,TRBV5-1,NA,CASSSGTLTYEQYF,TGCGCCAGCAGCTCCGGGACTCTAACCTACGAGCAGTACTTC
TRBD2,TRBJ2-1,TRBV14,once,CASSQDRGSFPDEQFF,TGTGCCAGCAGCCAAGACCGCGGGAGTTTTCCGGATGAGCAGTTCTTC
NA,TRBJ2-7,TRBV7-3,NA,CASSPGVAYEQYF,TGTGCCAGCAGCCCCGGGGTCGCGTACGAGCAGTACTTC
TRBD1,TRBJ1-4,TRBV7-2,NA,CASSLGQGAFEKLFF,TGTGCCAGCAGCTTAGGCCAGGGGGCGTTCGAAAAACTGTTTTTT
TRBD1,TRBJ2-3,TRBV9,NA,CASSARDRGTDTQYF,TGTGCCAGCAGCGCCAGGGACAGGGGCACAGATACGCAGTATTTT
TRBD1,TRBJ2-7,TRBV6-1,NA,CASSEWDRGGFEQYF,TGTGCCAGCAGTGAATGGGACAGGGGTGGTTTCGAGCAGTACTTC
NA,TRBJ2-7,TRBV18,once,CASSTLGGYEQYF,TGTGCCAGCTCAACCCTGGGGGGCTACGAGCAGTACTTC
TRBD2,TRBJ2-1,TRBV6-4,NA,CASSPGTSETNEQFF,TGTGCCAGCAGTCCCGGGACTAGCGAAACCAATGAGCAGTTCTTC
TRBD1,TRBJ2-1,TRBV11-3,NA,CASSFGQGIYNEQFF,TGTGCCAGCAGCTTTGGACAGGGGATTTACAATGAGCAGTTCTTC
TRBD1,TRBJ2-7,TRBV4-3,NA,CASSPPGQGAYEQYF,TGCGCCAGCAGCCCCCCGGGACAGGGGGCCTACGAGCAGTACTTC
NA,TRBJ2-5,TRBV6-4,NA,CASSEGGGRETQYF,TGTGCCAGCAGTGAAGGGGGGGGAAGGGAGACCCAGTACTTC
TRBD1,TRBJ1-4,TRBV28,few,CASSLGQPPGKLFF,TGTGCCAGCAGCCTGGGACAGCCTCCTGGTAAACTGTTTTTT
TRBD2,TRBJ2-1,TRBV4-2,NA,CASSQGLAGGPNEQFF,TGTGCCAGCAGCCAAGGGCTAGCGGGAGGGCCTAATGAGCAGTTCTTC
NA,TRBJ2-7,TRBV7-2,NA,CASTTRTGGTYEQYF,TGTGCCAGCACCACCCGTACCGGCGGGACTTACGAGCAGTACTTC
NA,TRBJ1-3,TRBV9,NA,CASSATAFGSGNTIYF,TGTGCCAGCAGCGCGACAGCTTTCGGCTCTGGAAACACCATATATTTT
NA,TRBJ2-7,TRBV6-5,NA,CASSPTPRFYEQYF,TGTGCCAGCAGCCCTACACCCAGGTTCTACGAGCAGTACTTC
NA,TRBJ2-3,TRBV11-3,NA,CASSLGGQSTDTQYF,TGTGCCAGCAGCTTAGGTGGACAGAGCACAGATACGCAGTATTTT
NA,TRBJ1-5,TRBV6-5,NA,CASSADYGQPQHF,TGTGCCAGCAGTGCAGATTATGGTCAGCCCCAGCATTTT
TRBD2,TRBJ2-7,TRBV27,NA,CASSSPAGGISYEQYF,TGTGCCAGCAGTTCCCCAGCGGGAGGGATCTCCTACGAGCAGTACTTC
TRBD1,TRBJ2-7,TRBV5-1,NA,CASSLEGQSYEQYF,TGCGCCAGCAGCTTGGAGGGACAGAGCTACGAGCAGTACTTC
NA,TRBJ2-2,TRBV6-6,NA,CASSYPPRGGELFF,TGTGCCAGCAGTTACCCTCCGCGTGGCGGGGAGCTGTTTTTT
NA,TRBJ2-3,TRBV5-1,NA,CASSLDATSTDTQYF,TGCGCCAGCAGCTTAGACGCGACTAGCACAGATACGCAGTATTTT
NA,TRBJ1-1,TRBV11-3,NA,CASSLVRGTEAFF,TGTGCCAGCAGCTTAGTGCGGGGCACTGAAGCTTTCTTT
NA,TRBJ2-7,TRBV19,NA,CASSTHRERVGNEQYF,TGTGCCAGTAGTACCCACAGGGAAAGGGTGGGGAACGAGCAGTACTTC
NA,TRBJ2-3,TRBV5-1,NA,CASSPAGLGTDTQYF,TGCGCCAGCAGCCCGGCGGGGTTGGGCACAGATACGCAGTATTTT
TRBD2,TRBJ2-1,TRBV25-1,NA,CASSDGGRAGNEQFF,TGTGCCAGCAGTGATGGGGGGAGGGCCGGTAATGAGCAGTTCTTC
NA,TRBJ2-7,TRBV25-1,NA,CASRGSDGDSYEQYF,TGTGCCAGCAGGGGGTCGGACGGGGATTCCTACGAGCAGTACTTC
NA,TRBJ1-1,TRBV7-2,NA,CASSLGGSMNTEAFF,TGTGCCAGCAGCTTAGGAGGGTCCATGAACACTGAAGCTTTCTTT
NA,TRBJ2-7,TRBV13,NA,CATRGSGGRSYEQYF,TGTGCCACCCGGGGCTCCGGGGGAAGGTCGTACGAGCAGTACTTC
NA,TRBJ1-1,TRBV2,NA,CASTLEGGADTEAFF,TGTGCCAGCACCTTAGAGGGAGGGGCGGACACTGAAGCTTTCTTT
NA,TRBJ1-4,TRBV7-6,once,CASSLEGRGYEKLFF,TGTGCCAGCAGCTTAGAAGGGAGAGGTTATGAAAAACTGTTTTTT
TRBD1,TRBJ2-5,TRBV11-3,NA,CASSSRQGGGETQYF,TGTGCCAGCAGCTCGAGACAGGGGGGGGGAGAGACCCAGTACTTC
TRBD2,TRBJ2-2,TRBV19,NA,CASSGQGGLAGGSNTGELFF,TGTGCCAGTAGTGGCCAAGGGGGACTAGCGGGGGGTTCGAACACCGGGGAGCTGTTTTTT
NA,TRBJ2-7,TRBV6-1,NA,CASILSSGYEQYF,TGTGCCAGCATTCTATCCTCAGGCTACGAGCAGTACTTC
NA,TRBJ1-3,TRBV9,NA,CASSVVGGNTIYF,TGTGCCAGCAGCGTAGTGGGGGGTAACACCATATATTTT
TRBD2,TRBJ2-2,TRBV7-3,NA,CASSGGGAGGELFF,TGTGCCAGCAGCGGCGGGGGGGCTGGCGGGGAGCTGTTTTTT
TRBD2,TRBJ2-5,TRBV5-1,NA,CASSLAGGRRETQYF,TGCGCCAGCAGCTTGGCGGGCGGGAGGAGGGAGACCCAGTACTTC
TRBD1,TRBJ1-1,TRBV7-9,NA,CASSRPGQGTSGWTEAFF,TGTGCCAGCAGCCGTCCGGGACAGGGGACCTCTGGTTGGACTGAAGCTTTCTTT
TRBD2,TRBJ2-5,TRBV19,NA,CASSSRGRGETQYF,TGTGCCAGTAGTTCTCGCGGGAGAGGGGAGACCCAGTACTTC
NA,TRBJ2-7,TRBV2,once,CASSDPRSGEQYF,TGTGCCAGCAGTGATCCCCGCAGCGGCGAGCAGTACTTC
NA,TRBJ1-5,TRBV4-2,NA,CASSQDRSGGNQPQHF,TGTGCCAGCAGCCAAGATCGGTCGGGGGGGAATCAGCCCCAGCATTTT
NA,TRBJ2-5,TRBV20-1,once,CSARPGETQYF,TGCAGTGCTAGACCAGGGGAGACCCAGTACTTC
NA,TRBJ2-7,TRBV30,once,CAWSTGDTSWQYF,TGTGCCTGGAGCACTGGGGACACCAGTTGGCAGTACTTC
TRBD1,TRBJ1-1,TRBV7-3,NA,CASSTRGPGTEAFF,TGTGCCAGCAGCACTAGGGGGCCAGGTACTGAAGCTTTCTTT